Listed here are 18 T cell receptor beta chains from one sample, sequenced in a study of cytomegalovirus exposure and HLA in healthy donors. 60 Vbeta and 13 Jbeta primers were used in PCR. Assay used: immunoSEQ multiplex PCR; TCRdb lists only in-frame clones, some missing. This table lists tens of thousands of clones. The specimen was PBMCs. These receptors were collected from a man younger than 45 in good health and CMV-seronegative.

V usage is TRBV4-2 and J usage is TRBJ2-3, with 7 nucleotides matching TRBD1. Germline-derived CDR1 and CDR2 are LGHNA and YNFKEQ. V lost 4 bases, J lost 2 bases, and 6 bases stayed unmatched. The CDR3 length is 15 residues. CDR3: CASSPRTGDTDTQYF. CDR3 DNA: TGTGCCAGCAGCCCGCGGACAGGAGACACAGATACGCAGTATTTT.

The V and J genes are TRBV7-2 and TRBJ2-5, with D possibly TRBD1 on 6 matching bases. CDR3 length: 13 amino acids. CDR1 and CDR2 (germline): SGHTA, FQGNSA. V lost 1 base and J lost 3, with 6 bases in between. CDR3 sequence (DNA): TGTGCCAGCAGCTTAGGGACAGAAGAGACCCAGTACTTC. It codes for CASSLGTEETQYF.

This chain joins TRBV7-9 and TRBJ1-2; 12 nucleotides agree with TRBD1. Germline assignment: CDR1 SEHNR and CDR2 FQNEAQ (reference sequence). CDR3 length: 15 residues. The V and J ends lost 5 bases and 7 bases, in that order; junction bases with no gene match: 8. In DNA, the CDR3 is TGTGCCAGCAGCGCCCCCGGGACAGGGGGCGGTGGCTACACCTTC. Its protein product is CASSAPGTGGGGYTF.

The chain recombines TRBV7-6 with TRBJ1-6; possible D gene TRBD1, 5 bases. The ends were cut back, 2 bases at V and 13 bases at J, with 9 bases in the middle. This CDR3 is 12 amino acids long. CDR1 and CDR2 from the germline V gene are SGHVS and FNYEAQ. CDR3 DNA sequence: TGTGCCAGCAGCTTACCGGAGGGGCCCCTCCACTTT. Encoded protein: CASSLPEGPLHF.

The rearrangement joins TRBV29-1 to TRBJ1-5, with TRBD1 identical over 9 bases. J lost 3 bases, V lost 6 bases, and 6 bases had no gene match. CDR3 length: 14 residues. Germline V gene lookup returns CDR1 SQVTM and CDR2 ANQGSEA. CDR3 sequence: CSVIGTGINQPQHF. In nucleotides, the CDR3 is TGCAGCGTGATTGGGACAGGGATCAATCAGCCCCAGCATTTT.

V usage is TRBV4-1 and J usage is TRBJ2-5, with no clear D. The germline V gene encodes CDR1 MGHRA and CDR2 YSYEKL. Deletions cut 3 bases from V and 4 bases from J, with 6 bases between. The CDR3 is made up of 12 amino acids. The CDR3 loop is CASSQPGETQYF. In DNA form, the CDR3 reads TGCGCCAGCAGCCAGCCCGGAGAGACCCAGTACTTC.

The CDR3 here is CASSEILFSYEQYF. CDR3 coding DNA: TGTGCCAGCAGTGAAATCCTCTTCTCCTACGAGCAGTACTTC. The chain uses TRBV2 and TRBJ2-7; no firm D call. The germline V gene has CDR1 SNHLY and CDR2 FYNNEI. Trimming removed 2 bases at V and 0 bases at J, with 8 bases between. The CDR3 consists of 14 residues.

The chain uses TRBV11-1 and TRBJ1-1, with TRBD1 identical over 8 bases. CDR1 is SGHAT and CDR2 is FQDESV in the germline V gene (reference sequence). The CDR3 totals 13 residues. The V segment lost 5 bases and the J segment 6 bases; nucleotides outside the gene matches: 5. CDR3: CASSTGTGSEAFF. CDR3 nucleotides: TGTGCCAGCAGCACGGGGACAGGTTCTGAAGCTTTCTTT.

The chain combines TRBV5-5 with TRBJ1-2; D possibly corresponds to TRBD1 (5 bases). The CDR3 has 15 residues. Germline values: CDR1 SGHKS, CDR2 YYEKEE (reference sequence). Trimming left V 4 bases short and J 3 bases short, with 16 bases between. Written as DNA, the CDR3 is TGTGCCAGCAGCCCGCAGGGTGTAGGGTACTATGGCTACACCTTC. Residues: CASSPQGVGYYGYTF.

The chain carries TRBV6-1 and TRBJ1-1, with D unresolved. The CDR3 is made up of 14 amino acids. Germline values: CDR1 MNHNS, CDR2 SASEGT. V lost 2 bases, J lost 2 bases, and 9 bases lay in between. DNA of the CDR3: TGTGCCAGCAGTGAAATTCCAATCAACACTGAAGCTTTCTTT. Protein: CASSEIPINTEAFF.

The CDR3 sequence is CASSIVIGWGKGGLEQPQHF. CDR3 sequence (DNA): TGTGCCAGTAGTATCGTAATCGGTTGGGGAAAAGGGGGATTGGAACAGCCCCAGCATTTT. V gene TRBV19 combines with J gene TRBJ1-5; the D gene is possibly TRBD1 (6 bases). The ends were cut back, 3 bases at V and 7 bases at J, with 31 bases in the middle. CDR1 and CDR2 from the germline V gene are LNHDA and SQIVND (reference sequence). This CDR3 region has 20 residues.

The V call is TRBV5-5, the J call TRBJ2-2; D might be TRBD2 (5 bases). Trimming removed 0 bases from V and 4 bases from J, with 13 bases in between. Germline CDR1 and CDR2: SGHKS and YYEKEE (reference sequence). The CDR3 has 16 residues. CDR3 protein: CASSLGLGVSTGELFF. In DNA, the CDR3 is TGTGCCAGCAGCTTGGGTTTGGGAGTAAGCACCGGGGAGCTGTTTTTT.

This chain joins TRBV6-5 and TRBJ2-3; D is possibly TRBD2 (5 bases). The V and J ends lost 5 bases and 5 bases respectively, with 11 bases between them. Germline V gene data show CDR1 as MNHEY and CDR2 as SVGAGI. The CDR3 covers 13 residues. The DNA for the CDR3 is TGTGCCAGCAGTGGCTTCGGAGGAGATACGCAGTATTTT. As protein: CASSGFGGDTQYF.

This rearrangement joins TRBV6-5 to TRBJ2-7; 8 bases align to TRBD1. The CDR3 totals 14 residues. The junction had 7 bases not matched to a gene; V was cut back by 6 bases and J by 3 bases. Germline assignment: CDR1 MNHEY and CDR2 SVGAGI. This chain's CDR3 is CASRLGGQVYEQYF. CDR3 DNA: TGTGCCAGCAGACTGGGGGGACAGGTCTACGAGCAGTACTTC.

The rearrangement links TRBV29-1 to TRBJ1-2; TRBD1 agrees at 9 bases. The germline gives CDR1 SQVTM, CDR2 ANQGSEA. CDR3 length equals 13 residues. V shed 2 bases and J 3 bases; nucleotides not matched to a gene: 1. This CDR3 is CSVERTGDYGYTF. The CDR3 nucleotides are TGCAGCGTTGAACGGACAGGGGACTATGGCTACACCTTC.

The genes are TRBV5-1 and TRBJ2-1, with 9 bases matching TRBD1. With 6 bases clipped from V and 3 bases from J, the junction kept 7 bases outside the gene matches. The CDR3 spans 15 residues. Germline V CDR1 and CDR2: SGHRS, YFSETQ. CDR3 amino acids: CASNRQGGNYNEQFF. CDR3 bases: TGCGCCAGCAACCGACAGGGGGGGAACTACAATGAGCAGTTCTTC. Full variable domain (remainder filled in from reference TRBV5-1 and TRBJ2-1): KAGVTQTPRYLIKTRGQQVTLSCSPISGHRSVSWYQQTPGQGLQFLFEYFSETQRNKGNFPGRFSGRQFSNSRSEMNVSTLELGDSALYLCASNRQGGNYNEQFFGPGTRLTVL.

The chain employs TRBV4-3 and TRBJ2-1, with TRBD2 identical over 7 bases. Trimming took 0 bases from V and 14 from J; bases not matched to a gene: 7. This CDR3 is built from 13 residues. In germline, CDR1 is LGHNA, CDR2 YSLEER. CDR3 amino acids: CASSQDWRLAEFF. CDR3 DNA sequence: TGCGCCAGCAGCCAAGATTGGAGGCTAGCGGAGTTCTTC.

The chain recombines TRBV18 with TRBJ2-7; 9 bases align to TRBD2. The CDR3 runs to 14 residues. CDR1 KGHSH and CDR2 LQKENI come from the germline V gene. V lost 6 bases, J lost 4 bases, and 7 bases stayed unmatched. The CDR3 coding sequence is TGTGCCAGCTCTTTAGCGGGAGAAGTGTACGAGCAGTACTTC. It encodes CASSLAGEVYEQYF.